A selection of T cell receptor beta chains follows, all from one sample in a study of immune characterization of retroperitoneal liposarcoma. TCRdb called the PCR reads again in MiXCR, with one record for every CDR3 protein. The sample yields 4,000 to 6,500 distinct CDR3 sequences, approximately 33% seen once. Sequencing was carried out using tumor tissue. The source is a female donor with retroperitoneal liposarcoma. Both conserved end residues are part of each CDR3. The D gene is left open where the match is weak. The listing skips clone size in some rows; elsewhere it reads once, few, many or a size class.

V	size	J	D	DNA	CDR3
TRBV24-1	many	TRBJ2-1	.	TGTGCCACCACCCTATATTTCTCCTCCTACAATGAGCAGTTCTTC	CATTLYFSSYNEQFF
TRBV6-1	few	TRBJ2-5	.	TGTGCCAGCAGTTACGGGGGCTGGGAGACCCAGTACTTC	CASSYGGWETQYF
TRBV27	.	TRBJ2-2	TRBD1	TGTGCCAGCAGGAACACCGGGACAGGGGACACCGGGGAGCTGTTTTTT	CASRNTGTGDTGELFF
TRBV20-1	.	TRBJ2-1	.	TGCAGTGCTGACGACCCTGGGGCCGGGAGCTACAATGAGCAGTTCTTC	CSADDPGAGSYNEQFF
TRBV6-1	many	TRBJ2-7	.	TGTGCCAGCGGGCAGACCTACGAGCAGTACTTC	CASGQTYEQYF
TRBV5-1	.	TRBJ1-2	TRBD1	TGCGCCAGCAGCGCCGGGACAGGGGATTACAACTATGGCTACACCTTC	CASSAGTGDYNYGYTF
TRBV6-1	.	TRBJ1-2	.	TGTGCCAGCACCCCTGGGCGGATCAACTATGGCTACACCTTC	CASTPGRINYGYTF
TRBV6-1	.	TRBJ2-5	.	TGTGCCAGCAGTGAAGTGCGTTGGGCGGGACCCCAAGAGACCCAGTACTTC	CASSEVRWAGPQETQYF
TRBV14	.	TRBJ2-7	.	TGTGCCAGCAGCCTAGAAGACTACGAGCAGTACTTC	CASSLEDYEQYF
TRBV2	few	TRBJ2-1	TRBD1	TGTGCCAGCAGTGAGGACGGACAGGCCGTATTGCTTAACAATGAGCAGTTCTTC	CASSEDGQAVLLNNEQFF
TRBV6-1	many	TRBJ2-2	.	TGTGCCAGCAGTGAATCACAGGCTACCGGGGAGCTGTTTTTT	CASSESQATGELFF
TRBV6-1	.	TRBJ1-1	.	TGTGCCAGCAGTAGACAGGAGAACACTGAAGCTTTCTTT	CASSRQENTEAFF
TRBV12-3/TRBV12-4	few	TRBJ2-1	TRBD2	TGTGCCAGCAGCCTCGGGGGGACTTTTGATGAGCAGTTCTTC	CASSLGGTFDEQFF
TRBV6-5	.	TRBJ2-1	.	TGTGCCAGCAGGAGGGCGGGGCCGTTGAATGAGCAGTTCTTC	CASRRAGPLNEQFF
TRBV12-3/TRBV12-4	.	TRBJ2-1	.	TGTGCCAGCAGTTTTCGGAGTCTCTCCCAATACAATGAGCAGTTCTTC	CASSFRSLSQYNEQFF
TRBV4-2	many	TRBJ2-1	TRBD2	TGTGCCAGCAGCCTCCAACTAGCGGGGGGGACTAATGAGCAGTTCTTC	CASSLQLAGGTNEQFF
TRBV6-6	many	TRBJ2-7	TRBD1	TGTGCCAGCAGTTACTCCCTAACAGGGGTATCCTACGAGCAGTACTTC	CASSYSLTGVSYEQYF
TRBV7-8	.	TRBJ2-7	TRBD2	TGTGCCAGCAGCTTAGTTCAGCGGGAGGTTGAGCAGTACTTC	CASSLVQREVEQYF
TRBV27	many	TRBJ2-3	.	TGTGCCAGCAGTTTAGAAAGCACAGATACGCAGTATTTT	CASSLESTDTQYF
TRBV5-4	few	TRBJ2-3	TRBD2	TGTGCCAGCAGCTTTATAATAGGGACTAGTGAGTTGTATTTT	CASSFIIGTSELYF
TRBV5-4	few	TRBJ2-3	.	TGTGCCAGCAGCTTGGTGGGCGGTTACGGCACAGATACGCAGTATTTT	CASSLVGGYGTDTQYF
TRBV25-1	medium-sized	TRBJ2-1	TRBD1	TGTGCCAGCAGTCCCCCCCAGGGGGCAAAGTACAATGAGCAGTTCTTC	CASSPPQGAKYNEQFF
TRBV6-1	.	TRBJ2-1	TRBD2	TGTGCCAGCAGTTCCGGGACTAGCGGGAGAAATGAGCAGTTCTTC	CASSSGTSGRNEQFF
TRBV20-1	once	TRBJ2-1	.	TGCAGTGCTAGGGGGGGCGGCCCTGGGGAGGCCGGTGAGCAGTTCTTC	CSARGGGPGEAGEQFF
TRBV7-6	.	TRBJ2-6	.	TGTGCCAGCAGCTTAGATGTCGTCGCTACTGGGGCCAACGTCCTGACTTTC	CASSLDVVATGANVLTF
TRBV27	many	TRBJ2-3	TRBD2	TGTGCCACGAAGAGCGGGGGCACAGATACGCAGTATTTT	CATKSGGTDTQYF
TRBV11-2	.	TRBJ1-4	.	TGTGCCAGCAGCTTCGGCTCCGGGGGCACTAATGAAAAACTGTTTTTT	CASSFGSGGTNEKLFF
TRBV12-3/TRBV12-4	.	TRBJ2-2	TRBD1	TGTGCCAGCAGTTTAGGCGACAGGGCCACCGGGGAGCTGTTTTTT	CASSLGDRATGELFF
TRBV6-1	.	TRBJ2-1	.	TGTGCCAGCAGCAAACTAGGGTTCGGCAATGAGCAGTTCTTC	CASSKLGFGNEQFF
TRBV11-3	large	TRBJ2-7	TRBD1	TGTGCCAGCAGCTTACTCGGGACAGGCCCCTACGAGCAGTACTTC	CASSLLGTGPYEQYF
TRBV6-4	.	TRBJ2-1	.	TGTGCCAGCAGTGGGGAAACGGGGGATGAGCAGTTCTTC	CASSGETGDEQFF
TRBV4-1	.	TRBJ2-1	TRBD1	TGTGCCAGCAGCCCAGCAGGACAGGTATACAATGAGCAGTTCTTC	CASSPAGQVYNEQFF
TRBV27	many	TRBJ2-7	.	TGTGCCAGCAGTTTGGGGGTAACCTACGAGCAGTACTTC	CASSLGVTYEQYF
TRBV7-6	medium-sized	TRBJ2-1	TRBD2	TGTGCCAGCAGCTCCATAGCGGGATCGGCAGATGAGCAGTTCTTC	CASSSIAGSADEQFF
TRBV5-3	.	TRBJ2-7	TRBD2	TGTGCCAGCAGCGGGCCCTGGACTAGCGGAAGCTCCCACGAGCAGTACTTC	CASSGPWTSGSSHEQYF
TRBV4-1	.	TRBJ2-4	TRBD1	TGCGCCAGCAGCCAAGAAACCGGGACAGGATCCTTTCAGTACTTC	CASSQETGTGSFQYF
TRBV5-4	many	TRBJ2-7	.	TGTGCCAGCAGCTTGACTAGTGAACACGAGCAGTACTTC	CASSLTSEHEQYF
TRBV6-1	many	TRBJ1-1	.	TGTGCCAGCAGTTATCTGGACAGAACAAATGAAGCTTTCTTT	CASSYLDRTNEAFF
TRBV12-3/TRBV12-4	.	TRBJ1-5	.	TGTGCCAGCAGTTTTTCGGGAGCCCAGCATTTT	CASSFSGAQHF
TRBV7-8	hyperexpanded	TRBJ2-1	TRBD1	TGTGCCAGCCGAGGCGGTAGACAGGGATCGGTTGAGCAGTTCTTC	CASRGGRQGSVEQFF
TRBV6-4	.	TRBJ2-3	.	TGTGCCAGCAGTGACTCTCGGGGGGCTTCAGATACGCAGTATTTT	CASSDSRGASDTQYF
TRBV12-5	.	TRBJ2-2	TRBD1	TGTGCTAGTGGGGGGCAGGGGGTCGGGGAGCTGTTTTTT	CASGGQGVGELFF
TRBV7-6	.	TRBJ1-1	.	TGTGCTAGCAGCTCCGGCCTGAACACTGAAGCTTTCTTT	CASSSGLNTEAFF
TRBV7-8	few	TRBJ2-5	.	TGTGCCAGCAGCCCAGAGGTTATCAACAGAGGAGAGACCCAGTACTTC	CASSPEVINRGETQYF
TRBV6-5	few	TRBJ1-2	.	TGTGCCAGCAGTCCTCCCGGGGGCGGCGGATATGGCTACACCTTC	CASSPPGGGGYGYTF